Shown below are 29 T cell receptor beta chains from a single sample sequenced in a study of spatial heterogeneity in lung cancer. Time point: sample taken at primary tumor resection. TCRdb ran MiXCR on the 5' RACE reads and lists one entry per CDR3 protein. Of 30,000 to 40,000 distinct CDR3 sequences in the sample, 3.1% are singletons; the top ten hold about 36%. The sequencing here drew on normal lung tissue next to the tumor, taken at surgery. The receptors derive from a male donor with early-stage non-small cell lung cancer.

This clonotype was counted many times. J is TRBJ1-3 and V is TRBV29-1; TRBD1 matches 7 bases. This CDR3 is 15 amino acids long. V dropped 3 bases and J dropped 3; count of bases not matched to a gene: 8. Germline CDR1 is SQVTM and CDR2 is ANQGSEA. CDR3 loop: CSVDVTGSSGNTIYF. The CDR3 coding sequence is TGCAGCGTTGATGTGACAGGGTCAAGTGGAAACACCATATATTTT.

There are many counts of this clonotype. The V gene is TRBV7-8, the J gene TRBJ1-4; perhaps TRBD1 as D (6 bases). This CDR3 spans 13 amino acids. Germline V gene sequence: CDR1 SGHVS, CDR2 FQNEAQ. The ends were cut back, 6 bases at V and 5 bases at J, with 10 bases in the middle. The CDR3 DNA reads TGTGCCAGCAGGGGACAATGGAATGAAAAACTGTTTTTT. Its protein is CASRGQWNEKLFF.

The table lists this clonotype with many counts. The chain recombines TRBV7-3 with TRBJ2-1; 10 nucleotides line up with TRBD2. The V gene end was trimmed by 2 bases and the J gene end by 5 bases; junction bases not matched to a gene: 3. CDR3 length: 15 amino acids. Germline values: CDR1 SGHTA, CDR2 FQGTGA. In DNA form, the CDR3 reads TGTGCCAGCAGCTTACTACTAGCGGGAAACAATGAGCAGTTCTTC. It yields the protein CASSLLLAGNNEQFF.

The table lists this clonotype with many counts. The chain combines TRBV29-1 with TRBJ2-3; the D is unclear. V lost 8 bases and J lost 1, with 10 bases in between. The germline V gene encodes CDR1 SQVTM and CDR2 ANQGSEA. The CDR3 contains 12 residues. CDR3 sequence (DNA): TGCAGCACAATCCCGGGCACAGATACGCAGTATTTT. Translated: CSTIPGTDTQYF.

A few counts support this clonotype. This chain uses TRBV18 with TRBJ2-3, with 8 nucleotides matching TRBD2. This CDR3 is built from 13 residues. The V gene's germline CDR1 is KGHSH and CDR2 LQKENI. The V gene end was trimmed by 6 bases and the J gene end by 4 bases; junction bases not matched to a gene: 3. CDR3 protein: CASSQAGADTQYF. CDR3 DNA sequence: TGTGCCAGCTCCCAAGCGGGGGCAGATACGCAGTATTTT.

This clonotype was observed at least ten times. This chain's CDR3 is CASSLTGTGATEAFF. DNA for the CDR3: TGTGCCAGCAGTTTGACGGGCACAGGGGCCACTGAAGCTTTCTTT. This chain connects TRBV28 to TRBJ1-1, with 7 bases fitting TRBD1. J was trimmed by 4 bases and V by 3 bases; bases with no gene match: 8. The CDR3 extends over 15 amino acids. Germline-derived CDR1 and CDR2 are MDHEN and SYDVKM.

This clonotype was observed at least ten times. The chain couples TRBV12-3 or TRBV12-4 to TRBJ2-3, with a tentative D call TRBD1 (5 bases). The CDR3 is 13 residues long. V lost 3 bases, J lost 6 bases, and 10 bases lay in between. The CDR3 DNA is TGTGCCAGCAGTTTCCAGGGTACCGATACGCAGTATTTT. As protein: CASSFQGTDTQYF.

This clonotype was recorded many times. The V gene is TRBV27, the J gene TRBJ2-1, with D unclear. The CDR3 loop spans 16 amino acids. Germline loops: CDR1 MNHEY, CDR2 SMNVEV (reference sequence). V was clipped by 5 bases and J by 0 bases, with 14 bases between them. CDR3: CASSGPGFSSYNEQFF. In DNA form, the CDR3 reads TGTGCCAGCAGTGGCCCGGGTTTCAGCTCCTACAATGAGCAGTTCTTC.

There are many counts of this clonotype. V is TRBV7-8 and J is TRBJ2-3, with D perhaps given as TRBD1 or TRBD2 (5 bases each). Trimming removed 1 base at V and 0 bases at J, with 11 bases between. In germline, CDR1 is SGHVS, CDR2 FQNEAQ. The CDR3 has 16 residues. CDR3 DNA: TGTGCCAGCAGCTTAGATAGGGACCGAAGCACAGATACGCAGTATTTT. This encodes CASSLDRDRSTDTQYF. Combining the CDR3 with reference TRBV7-8 and TRBJ2-3 gives the whole variable domain GAGVSQSPRYKVAKRGQDVALRCDPISGHVSLFWYQQALGQGPEFLTYFQNEAQLDKSGLPSDRFFAERPEGSVSTLKIQRTQQEDSAVYLCASSLDRDRSTDTQYFGPGTRLTVL.

This clonotype was counted many times. The gene calls are TRBV28 and TRBJ2-7; 7 nucleotides agree with TRBD1. Germline V gene data show CDR1 as MDHEN and CDR2 as SYDVKM. J lost 2 bases, V lost 6 bases, and 4 bases had no gene match. This CDR3 is built from 13 residues. The CDR3 loop reads CASSRQGAYEQYF. CDR3 sequence (DNA): TGTGCCAGCAGCCGGCAGGGGGCCTACGAGCAGTACTTC.

At least ten counts were recorded for this clonotype. J is TRBJ2-3 and V is TRBV9, with D possibly TRBD1 on 6 matching bases. The germline V gene has CDR1 SGDLS and CDR2 YYNGEE. V shed 3 bases and J shed 4 bases, with 15 bases lying between them. The CDR3 totals 15 residues. CDR3 sequence (DNA): TGTGCCAGCAGCGCTACAGGGCTGGAGGCAGATACGCAGTATTTT. It translates to CASSATGLEADTQYF.

In its sample, this clonotype was seen a few times. The CDR3 nucleotides are TGTGCCAGCAGCCAAGGGGGTTTTGATATGCCCCAGCATTTT. Residues: CASSQGGFDMPQHF. The V gene is TRBV3-1, the J gene TRBJ1-5; D gene unclear. V lost 1 base and J 9 bases, leaving 13 bases between the germline ends. The germline gives CDR1 LGHDT, CDR2 YNNKEL (reference sequence). The CDR3 runs to 14 residues.

This clonotype appeared many times. This chain uses TRBV20-1 with TRBJ2-1; D possibly corresponds to TRBD2 (6 bases). The germline V gene encodes CDR1 DFQATT and CDR2 SNEGSKA (reference sequence). The CDR3 sequence is 12 residues long. V lost 4 bases, J lost 7 bases, and 11 bases lay in between. In DNA, the CDR3 is TGCAGTGCTAACAATCTAGCGAATGAGCAGTTCTTC. Translated, it gives CSANNLANEQFF.

This chain uses TRBV28 with TRBJ2-5; 7 bases are a match to TRBD2. The CDR3 length is 14 residues. The ends lost 11 bases at V and 2 bases at J; junction bases unmatched: 11. Germline V CDR1 and CDR2: MDHEN, SYDVKM. The CDR3 sequence: CAGSSGASQETQYF. In DNA form, the CDR3 reads TGTGCCGGCTCAAGCGGGGCGTCGCAAGAGACCCAGTACTTC.

In this sample, this clonotype turned up many times. The chain couples TRBV6-1 to TRBJ1-4, with unresolved D. The CDR3 is 13 amino acids. Germline V CDR1 and CDR2: MNHNS, SASEGT. Trimming pared 7 bases from V and 0 bases from J, leaving 6 bases between. CDR3 amino acids: CASIGTTNEKLFF. Written as DNA, the CDR3 is TGTGCCAGCATCGGGACAACTAATGAAAAACTGTTTTTT.

This clonotype was recorded at least ten times. This chain uses TRBV20-1 with TRBJ2-7; D possibly matches TRBD1 or TRBD2 (5 bases each). There are 14 residues in the CDR3. Germline-derived CDR1 and CDR2 are DFQATT and SNEGSKA (reference sequence). The V end lost 7 bases, the J end lost 1 base, and 17 bases lay between the germline ends. The CDR3 loop reads CSVSQGGGSYEQYF. In DNA form, the CDR3 reads TGCAGTGTCTCTCAGGGCGGAGGTTCCTACGAGCAGTACTTC.

This clonotype was detected ten times or more. This rearrangement joins TRBV5-1 to TRBJ1-1; tentatively, D is TRBD1 (5 bases). Per germline, CDR1 SGHRS and CDR2 YFSETQ. Trimming pared 5 bases from V and 4 bases from J, leaving 12 bases between. This CDR3 is built from 13 residues. CDR3 bases: TGCGCCAGCAGGGCAGGGTCGGCCACTGAAGCTTTCTTT. It specifies CASRAGSATEAFF. Together with reference TRBV5-1 and TRBJ1-1, the CDR3 gives the full variable domain: KAGVTQTPRYLIKTRGQQVTLSCSPISGHRSVSWYQQTPGQGLQFLFEYFSETQRNKGNFPGRFSGRQFSNSRSEMNVSTLELGDSALYLCASRAGSATEAFFGQGTRLTVV.

This clonotype has ten or more counts. This rearrangement joins TRBV5-1 to TRBJ1-2; the match to TRBD1 covers 7 bases. From germline, CDR1 is SGHRS and CDR2 YFSETQ. The CDR3 spans 15 residues. V trimming: 4 bases; J trimming: 6 bases; junction bases outside the gene matches: 12. The CDR3 nucleotides are TGCGCCAGCAGCCACTCGACAGGGCATGTAGATGGCTACACCTTC. Translated: CASSHSTGHVDGYTF.

The CDR3 DNA follows: TGCGCCAGCAGCTTCGACTTTGGGGAGCAGTACTTC. This sequence encodes CASSFDFGEQYF. The gene calls are TRBV5-1 and TRBJ2-7; the D is unclear. CDR3 length: 12 residues. The V end was cut by 2 bases, the J end by 7 bases, with 10 bases between. Per germline, CDR1 SGHRS and CDR2 YFSETQ. Based on the CDR3 plus reference TRBV5-1 and TRBJ2-7, the full variable domain is KAGVTQTPRYLIKTRGQQVTLSCSPISGHRSVSWYQQTPGQGLQFLFEYFSETQRNKGNFPGRFSGRQFSNSRSEMNVSTLELGDSALYLCASSFDFGEQYFGPGTRLTVT.

This clonotype has a count of ten or more. J is TRBJ2-3 and V is TRBV20-1; 15 nucleotides agree with TRBD2. V gave up 6 bases and J gave up 9 bases; unmatched junction bases: 1. The germline V gene encodes CDR1 DFQATT and CDR2 SNEGSKA (reference sequence). The CDR3 consists of 12 residues. CDR3: CSAGLAGGTQYF. For the CDR3, the DNA is TGCAGTGCGGGACTAGCGGGAGGCACGCAGTATTTT.

In this sample, this clonotype turned up a few times. This rearrangement joins TRBV5-1 to TRBJ1-1; perhaps TRBD1 as D (5 bases). The CDR3 runs 14 residues. The germline V and J ends were trimmed by 4 bases and 7 bases, with 17 bases remaining between them. Germline V lookup: CDR1 SGHRS, CDR2 YFSETQ. The CDR3 DNA reads as TGCGCCAGCAGCACCAAAACCAGGGCCGGTGAAGCTTTCTTT. Protein: CASSTKTRAGEAFF.

This clonotype was found many times. The genes are TRBV6-6 and TRBJ2-3; 7 nucleotides match TRBD2. V lost 7 bases, J lost 5 bases, and 12 bases stayed unmatched. Looked up from germline, CDR1 is MNHNY and CDR2 is SVGAGI (reference sequence). The CDR3 spans 15 residues. For the CDR3, the DNA is TGTGCCAGCAAGCGTCGTGAAGGGAGGGTAGATACGCAGTATTTT. It is translated as CASKRREGRVDTQYF.

This clonotype appeared many times. This sequence joins TRBV28 and TRBJ1-5; D not resolved. Trimming removed 2 bases from V and 4 bases from J, with 6 bases in between. The germline gives CDR1 MDHEN, CDR2 SYDVKM. The CDR3 has 13 residues. Written as DNA, the CDR3 is TGTGCCAGCAGTTTAGCTTTGAATCAGCCCCAGCATTTT. This gives the protein CASSLALNQPQHF. The whole variable domain, remainder taken from reference TRBV28 and TRBJ1-5, is DVKVTQSSRYLVKRTGEKVFLECVQDMDHENMFWYRQDPGLGLRLIYFSYDVKMKEKGDIPEGYSVSREKKERFSLILESASTNQTSMYLCASSLALNQPQHFGDGTRLSIL.

In this sample, this clonotype turned up a few times. The germline gene is not matched at one end of the junction; a read error may be the cause. The chain carries TRBV27 and TRBJ2-1; D call uncertain. The CDR3 is 8 amino acids. Germline assignment: CDR1 MNHEY and CDR2 SMNVEV (reference sequence). This CDR3 is CTSSSAPF. CDR3 DNA: TGCACCAGCAGTTCGGCCCCTTTC.

This clonotype turned up a few times. V is TRBV7-2 and J is TRBJ2-3; D perhaps matches TRBD2 (6 bases). CDR3 length: 14 amino acids. Per the germline V gene, CDR1 is SGHTA and CDR2 is FQGNSA. Trimming left V 0 bases short and J 6 bases short, with 10 bases between. CDR3 residues: CASSLAARGDTQYF. DNA of the CDR3: TGTGCCAGCAGCTTAGCGGCCCGGGGGGATACGCAGTATTTT.

Ten or more counts support this clonotype. The V and J genes are TRBV29-1 and TRBJ2-5; D is unresolved. The germline V gene has CDR1 SQVTM and CDR2 ANQGSEA. The CDR3 is made up of 13 amino acids. V gave up 2 bases and J gave up 3 bases, with 10 bases separating them. CDR3 sequence (DNA): TGCAGCGTTGAACCAGCAGGAAAAGAGACCCAGTACTTC. Translated: CSVEPAGKETQYF.

This clonotype was found many times. The V call is TRBV12-3 or TRBV12-4, the J call TRBJ1-5; TRBD1 agrees at 9 bases. J gave up 10 bases and V 2 bases, and 18 bases lay outside the gene matches. The CDR3 has 18 residues. The CDR3 bases are TGTGCCAGCAGTTTATCCCGGCCAGGGGACAGGGTAGGCCGACCCCAGCATTTT. Amino acid sequence: CASSLSRPGDRVGRPQHF.

In its sample, this clonotype was seen many times. The chain has TRBV20-1 and TRBJ2-7, with 8 nucleotides matching TRBD1. There are 14 residues in the CDR3. Germline V lookup: CDR1 DFQATT, CDR2 SNEGSKA (reference sequence). Trimming took 6 bases from V and 6 from J; bases not matched to a gene: 13. This CDR3 is CSAQPFTGGLEQYF. The CDR3 DNA sequence: TGCAGTGCCCAACCGTTTACAGGGGGTCTCGAGCAGTACTTC.

This clonotype was seen many times. The chain has TRBV29-1 and TRBJ2-1; 7 bases are a match to TRBD2. The V gene's germline CDR1 is SQVTM and CDR2 ANQGSEA. V shed 5 bases and J 7 bases; nucleotides not matched to a gene: 8. The CDR3 has 13 amino acids. The CDR3: CSVSLSGANEQFF. CDR3 nucleotides: TGCAGCGTTAGTTTAAGCGGGGCAAATGAGCAGTTCTTC.